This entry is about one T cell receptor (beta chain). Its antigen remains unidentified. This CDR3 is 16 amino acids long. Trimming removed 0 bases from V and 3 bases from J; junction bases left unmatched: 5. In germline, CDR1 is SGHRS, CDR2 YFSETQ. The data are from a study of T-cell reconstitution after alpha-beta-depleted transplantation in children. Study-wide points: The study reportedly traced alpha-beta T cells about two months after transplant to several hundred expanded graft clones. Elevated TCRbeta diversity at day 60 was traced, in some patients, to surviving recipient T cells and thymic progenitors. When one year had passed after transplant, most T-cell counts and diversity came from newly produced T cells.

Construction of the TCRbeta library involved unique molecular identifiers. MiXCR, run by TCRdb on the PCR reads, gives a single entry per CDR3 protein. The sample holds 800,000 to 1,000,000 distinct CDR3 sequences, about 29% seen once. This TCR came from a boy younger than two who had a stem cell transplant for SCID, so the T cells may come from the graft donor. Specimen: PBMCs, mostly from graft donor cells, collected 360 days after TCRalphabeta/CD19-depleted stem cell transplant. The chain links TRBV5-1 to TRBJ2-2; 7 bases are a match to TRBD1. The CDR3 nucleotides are TGCGCCAGCAGCTTGGCGGGACAGCACCACACCGGGGAGCTGTTTTTT. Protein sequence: CASSLAGQHHTGELFF. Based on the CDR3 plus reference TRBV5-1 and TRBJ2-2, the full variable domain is KAGVTQTPRYLIKTRGQQVTLSCSPISGHRSVSWYQQTPGQGLQFLFEYFSETQRNKGNFPGRFSGRQFSNSRSEMNVSTLELGDSALYLCASSLAGQHHTGELFFGEGSRLTVL.